This TCR beta chain was profiled in a study of post-analysis software for immune sequencing data. Study in general: Multiple sclerosis in the patients followed relapsing-remitting, secondary progressive and progressive-relapsing courses. General study findings and limits: About five TRBV segments appeared more often in patients than in controls, and TRBV5-6, TRBV5-1 and TRBV20-1 were among these. F measure clustering grouped samples strongly by preparation batch. Multiple sclerosis patients showed significantly lower normalized Chao1 diversity than controls did.

V gave up 1 base and J gave up 2 bases, with 11 bases separating them. Germline V gene sequence: CDR1 SGHNT, CDR2 YENEEA. The CDR3 sequence is 15 residues long. Libraries were made from TCR beta cDNA, and they carried unique molecular identifiers. Researchers reported 400,000 to 550,000 cDNA molecules coming from approximately 1 to 10 million T cells. TCRdb reanalysed the PCR reads using MiXCR and keeps one entry per CDR3 protein. The sample records about 770,000 distinct CDR3 sequences, about 43% being singletons. As for this clonotype: The target antigen is unknown.

This chain joins TRBV11-3 and TRBJ2-5; D is perhaps TRBD1 or TRBD2 (5 bases each). The source is a girl aged 5-17 years with multiple sclerosis. Material for sequencing was blood. CDR3 bases: TGTGCCAGCAGCTTAGTGGGGAGACAGCAAGAGACCCAGTACTTC. Its protein is CASSLVGRQQETQYF.